This T cell receptor (beta chain) came from a study of shared clonotypes between healthy human individuals. The repertoire was sequenced with immunoSEQ multiplex PCR; TCRdb's copy has only in-frame clones and lacks some. The table includes hundreds of thousands of clones, 90% to 95% detected once. The CDR3 is made up of 16 amino acids. CDR1 and CDR2 from the germline V gene are MDHEN and SYDVKM. The V end was cut by 3 bases, the J end by 2 bases, with 14 bases between. Positively selected for CCR7, the CD45RO-negative cells used as naive CD8 cells excluded terminally differentiated effector memory CD45RA+ cells.

The chain has TRBV28 and TRBJ2-1; D unclear. This clonotype was sampled from a woman in her thirties in good health. What was sequenced was naive CD8+ T cells sorted from blood. CDR3 sequence: CASSFVGPGPYNEQFF. The CDR3 nucleotides read TGTGCCAGCAGTTTTGTAGGCCCTGGCCCCTACAATGAGCAGTTCTTC.